A selection of T cell receptor beta chains follows, all from one sample in a study of cytomegalovirus exposure and HLA in healthy donors. Repertoires were generated with immunoSEQ multiplex PCR, while TCRdb's copy carries only in-frame clones and drops some. This table holds some 110,000 clones, 65% to 90% found once. Sample: PBMCs. The receptors were gathered from a man in his fifties or sixties in good health and CMV-seronegative. The CDR3 runs from the conserved cysteine through the conserved F or W. Fields, in order: V gene, D gene, J gene, CDR3 protein. D genes are given only for firm matches.

v_gene: TRBV10-1; d_gene: TRBD2; j_gene: TRBJ2-2; CDR3aa: CASSPGTRVAGELFF
v_gene: TRBV29-1; d_gene: -; j_gene: TRBJ2-1; CDR3aa: CSVQLEEGPYNEQFF
v_gene: TRBV11-2; d_gene: TRBD1; j_gene: TRBJ2-1; CDR3aa: CASSLGTGGYNEQFF
v_gene: TRBV4-1; d_gene: -; j_gene: TRBJ2-5; CDR3aa: CASSTRERETQYF
v_gene: TRBV10-2; d_gene: -; j_gene: TRBJ1-1; CDR3aa: CASAVGRSTEAFF
v_gene: TRBV2; d_gene: -; j_gene: TRBJ1-1; CDR3aa: CASQANRPDTEAFF
v_gene: TRBV5-1; d_gene: TRBD2; j_gene: TRBJ2-1; CDR3aa: CASGGLAGVYNEQFF
v_gene: TRBV11-2; d_gene: -; j_gene: TRBJ2-3; CDR3aa: CASSQSTDTQYF
v_gene: TRBV10-1; d_gene: TRBD1; j_gene: TRBJ1-4; CDR3aa: CASSDRGSEKLFF
v_gene: TRBV18; d_gene: -; j_gene: TRBJ1-1; CDR3aa: CASSPGVLGTEAFF
v_gene: TRBV19; d_gene: TRBD1; j_gene: TRBJ1-1; CDR3aa: CASRRGTGRNTEAFF
v_gene: TRBV19; d_gene: -; j_gene: TRBJ2-5; CDR3aa: CASSQGGYEETQYF
v_gene: TRBV5-5; d_gene: -; j_gene: TRBJ1-6; CDR3aa: CASSSGGTYNSPLHF
v_gene: TRBV19; d_gene: TRBD1; j_gene: TRBJ1-3; CDR3aa: CASSIQGARGNTIYF
v_gene: TRBV28; d_gene: -; j_gene: TRBJ2-2; CDR3aa: CASSPGGAGTGELFF
v_gene: TRBV2; d_gene: TRBD1; j_gene: TRBJ1-2; CDR3aa: CASARQGEGYTF
v_gene: TRBV19; d_gene: TRBD1; j_gene: TRBJ2-3; CDR3aa: CATKYQGAGDTQYF
v_gene: TRBV2; d_gene: -; j_gene: TRBJ1-5; CDR3aa: CASKPDRDNQPQHF
v_gene: TRBV4-3; d_gene: TRBD1; j_gene: TRBJ2-7; CDR3aa: CASSSRQGSYEQYF
v_gene: TRBV12-5; d_gene: TRBD1; j_gene: TRBJ2-7; CDR3aa: CASGLDDRDAYEQYF
v_gene: TRBV6-5; d_gene: -; j_gene: TRBJ1-6; CDR3aa: CASRGLREISPLHF
v_gene: TRBV4-3; d_gene: -; j_gene: -; CDR3aa: CASSQVAGPYEQYF
v_gene: TRBV6-5; d_gene: -; j_gene: TRBJ1-1; CDR3aa: CASSYSRSRNTEAFF
v_gene: TRBV9; d_gene: TRBD1; j_gene: TRBJ1-1; CDR3aa: CASSGGRNTEAFF
v_gene: TRBV5-1; d_gene: TRBD2; j_gene: TRBJ2-7; CDR3aa: CASSSGASGYEQYF
v_gene: TRBV19; d_gene: TRBD1; j_gene: TRBJ1-2; CDR3aa: CASRRGQAYGYTF
v_gene: TRBV28; d_gene: -; j_gene: TRBJ1-6; CDR3aa: CASSSSDRVRPLHF
v_gene: TRBV5-1; d_gene: TRBD2; j_gene: TRBJ2-1; CDR3aa: CASSQGTSSSYNEQFF
v_gene: TRBV15; d_gene: -; j_gene: TRBJ1-5; CDR3aa: CATSRGTFSNQPQHF
v_gene: TRBV7-2; d_gene: TRBD2; j_gene: TRBJ2-7; CDR3aa: CASSPSGAASYEQYF
v_gene: TRBV7-2; d_gene: -; j_gene: TRBJ1-6; CDR3aa: CASSLFPENSPLHF
v_gene: TRBV5-1; d_gene: TRBD2; j_gene: TRBJ2-5; CDR3aa: CASRSGGDQETQYF
v_gene: TRBV5-1; d_gene: -; j_gene: TRBJ2-1; CDR3aa: CASSPGTGNEQFF
v_gene: TRBV10-3; d_gene: TRBD1; j_gene: TRBJ1-1; CDR3aa: CATRDSTNTEAFF
v_gene: TRBV6-1; d_gene: -; j_gene: TRBJ2-3; CDR3aa: CASSDAGGTDTQYF
v_gene: TRBV19; d_gene: -; j_gene: TRBJ2-7; CDR3aa: CASQGSHEQYF
v_gene: TRBV5-1; d_gene: -; j_gene: TRBJ2-2; CDR3aa: CASSLQGIEGELFF
v_gene: TRBV9; d_gene: TRBD2; j_gene: TRBJ2-3; CDR3aa: CASSVGRGAATDTQYF
v_gene: TRBV5-1; d_gene: TRBD2; j_gene: TRBJ2-1; CDR3aa: CASSLELAGEEQFF
v_gene: TRBV25-1; d_gene: TRBD1; j_gene: TRBJ1-3; CDR3aa: CASAWTGSGNTIYF
v_gene: TRBV5-1; d_gene: TRBD1; j_gene: TRBJ2-5; CDR3aa: CASSTAGTGDQETQYF
v_gene: TRBV18; d_gene: -; j_gene: TRBJ1-2; CDR3aa: CASSPPNQGSSGYTF
v_gene: TRBV28; d_gene: -; j_gene: TRBJ1-2; CDR3aa: CASSLISNYGYTF
v_gene: TRBV9; d_gene: -; j_gene: TRBJ2-5; CDR3aa: CASSVGRSQETQYF
v_gene: TRBV5-6; d_gene: TRBD2; j_gene: TRBJ2-5; CDR3aa: CASSWEGVLWETQYF
v_gene: TRBV7-9; d_gene: TRBD1; j_gene: TRBJ1-5; CDR3aa: CASSSTGSYWDQPQHF
v_gene: TRBV19; d_gene: TRBD1; j_gene: TRBJ2-3; CDR3aa: CASSMGWDSLGTDTQYF
v_gene: TRBV28; d_gene: TRBD1; j_gene: TRBJ2-3; CDR3aa: CASSTIAGGFDRTDTQYF
v_gene: TRBV28; d_gene: -; j_gene: TRBJ1-1; CDR3aa: CASNEVQGEAFF
v_gene: TRBV10-3; d_gene: -; j_gene: TRBJ1-2; CDR3aa: CAISALGREGYTF
v_gene: TRBV4-1; d_gene: -; j_gene: TRBJ2-2; CDR3aa: CASSQESVGAGELFF
v_gene: TRBV10-3; d_gene: TRBD1; j_gene: TRBJ1-5; CDR3aa: CAISQDRGSQPQHF